The clone carrying this TCR beta chain showed up many times. These data are taken from a study of neurological immune-mediated disorders. MiXCR, applied by TCRdb to the 5' RACE reads, yields one record per CDR3 protein. The sample lists some 83,000 distinct CDR3 sequences, around 2.6% seen once, with about 1% in the top ten. The origin of this receptor is a woman aged 30 to 39 with multiple sclerosis. Sequencing was carried out using PBMCs.

The CDR3 region is CASSLEPVGEQYF. The CDR3 DNA follows: TGCGCCAGCAGCTTGGAGCCCGTGGGCGAGCAGTACTTC. The chain carries TRBV5-1 and TRBJ2-7; D is ambiguous. Per germline, CDR1 SGHRS and CDR2 YFSETQ. V was cut by 0 bases and J by 6 bases, with 10 bases left in between. The CDR3 has 13 residues.